This section outlines one T cell receptor (beta chain) sequence together with its context. As yet, its antigen is unknown. These data come from a study of cytomegalovirus exposure and HLA in healthy donors. Findings and limits, study-wide: In a later analysis, HLA-C alleles had the fewest associated TCRs, DRB1 alleles the most. The authors later found most CMV-associated TCR beta chains appeared HLA-restricted. Overall, some 160 TCR beta chains were annotated as cytomegalovirus-associated.

Nominally healthy donors provided the samples, though records likely missed some immune exposures. CDR3 size: 14 residues. CDR1 SGHVS and CDR2 FQNEAQ come from the germline V gene. V dropped 5 bases and J dropped 0 bases, with 11 bases sitting between them. The PCR made use of 60 Vbeta and 13 Jbeta primers. The table came from immunoSEQ multiplex PCR; TCRdb's copy has only in-frame clones and leaves some out. The sample yields roughly 110,000 clones, about 77% seen once. The receptor was derived from a woman in her thirties in good health and CMV-seropositive. The chain is built from TRBV7-8 and TRBJ2-7, with D possibly TRBD2 on 6 matching bases. The sequencing sample was made of PBMCs. The CDR3 protein is CASSPDGSSYEQYF. CDR3 nucleotide sequence: TGTGCCAGCAGCCCGGACGGGAGCTCCTACGAGCAGTACTTC.